This T cell receptor beta chain is from a study of cytomegalovirus exposure and HLA in healthy donors. Looking at the study overall: Both the 95 to 150 validation repertoires and the roughly 700 first-cohort repertoires used the same platform, as reported by a later analysis.

Germline loops: CDR1 SNHLY, CDR2 FYNNEI. The V end was cut by 4 bases, the J end by 3 bases, with 10 bases between. The CDR3 has 14 amino acids. The study, taken as a whole, reports: A classifier reportedly called cytomegalovirus status with high sensitivity and specificity. The majority of TCR sequences were rare, yet some public TCRs appeared in many donors.

The method was immunoSEQ multiplex PCR; TCRdb's version includes in-frame clones alone and lacks a portion of them. The data contain some 130,000 clones, roughly 89% of them singletons. Regarding this clone: Its antigen is unidentified.

The chain uses TRBV2 and TRBJ1-5; D may be TRBD1 (5 bases). The source is a woman aged 18-30 years in good health and CMV-seronegative. What was sequenced was PBMCs. DNA for the CDR3: TGTGCCAGCAGTGGTGGACAACTCAATCAGCCCCAGCATTTT. It codes for CASSGGQLNQPQHF.